These 3 T cell receptor beta chains originate from one sample sequenced in a study of graft-versus-host responses after intestinal transplantation. Produced via immunoSEQ multiplex PCR; TCRdb's table is partial and in-frame only. The sample has around 30,000 clones; roughly 83% are singletons. The sequences come from PBMCs, collected approximately four weeks after intestinal transplant. The source of these receptors is a human patient who received an intestinal transplant, so some T cells may come from the graft donor.

The chain links TRBV27 to TRBJ2-7; D gene uncertain. This CDR3 region has 11 residues. The V end was cut by 5 bases, the J end by 1 base, with 3 bases between. The germline gives CDR1 MNHEY, CDR2 SMNVEV (reference sequence). CDR3 nucleotide sequence: TGTGCCAGCAGTCCTTCCTACGAGCAGTACTTC. It yields the protein CASSPSYEQYF.

The chain links TRBV18 to TRBJ2-6; TRBD2 is a possible D gene (6 bases). This CDR3 comprises 16 residues. V gave up 3 bases and J gave up 4 bases, with 13 bases separating them. CDR1 is KGHSH and CDR2 is LQKENI in the germline V gene. CDR3: CASSPFGSPGANVLTF. CDR3 DNA sequence: TGTGCCAGCTCACCCTTCGGGAGTCCGGGGGCCAACGTCCTGACTTTC.

This clone came up a few times. The chain employs TRBV10-3 and TRBJ1-4; a weak D match, TRBD1 (5 bases). Per germline, CDR1 ENHRY and CDR2 SYGVKD. The CDR3 extends over 12 amino acids. Trimming left V 4 bases short and J 8 bases short, with 8 bases between. CDR3 nucleotide sequence: TGTGCCATCAGTGGGGACGGGGAAAAACTGTTTTTT. Protein: CAISGDGEKLFF.